What follows are 27 T cell receptor beta chains derived from one specimen sequenced in a study of beta chain features in type 1 diabetes. Study-level findings and limits: Shorter TCRB CDR3s, moderately but significantly so, marked every one of the four CD4+ subsets in Type 1 diabetes patients.

For these receptors, no antigen is known. Investigators reverse transcribed all isolated RNA, so they sequenced expressed TCRB transcripts. TCRdb keeps only in-frame clones here, not all; method: immunoSEQ multiplex PCR. This table has approximately 170,000 clones, over 6% appearing once. Sequencing was performed on central memory CD4+ T cells from blood. Source of these receptors: a man aged 18 to 30 with type 1 diabetes.

This clone turned up a few times. The V gene is TRBV15, the J gene TRBJ1-1, with TRBD1 as a possible D gene (6 bases). CDR1 and CDR2 from the germline V gene are LNHNV and YYDKDF (reference sequence). Trimming took 0 bases from V and 4 from J, leaving 15 bases between them. The CDR3 length is 16 residues. CDR3 sequence: CATSRDRGGTGTEAFF. CDR3 DNA: TGTGCCACCAGCAGAGATAGGGGGGGTACGGGCACTGAAGCTTTCTTT.

The rearrangement uses TRBV25-1 and TRBJ2-6; D is unclear. From germline, CDR1 is MGHDK and CDR2 SYGVNS. The CDR3 sequence is 14 residues long. The V and J ends lost 3 bases and 0 bases respectively, with 3 bases between them. The CDR3 DNA reads as TGTGCCAGCAGTGAGAGCTCTGGGGCCAACGTCCTGACTTTC. This codes for CASSESSGANVLTF.

The chain is built from TRBV5-1 and TRBJ2-3; D possibly corresponds to TRBD1 (6 bases). Germline CDR1 and CDR2: SGHRS and YFSETQ. The CDR3 is 17 amino acids. Between the trimmed V and J ends, which lost 3 bases and 0 bases, there was a span of 17 bases. Here the CDR3 reads CASSSQPLGGSTDTQYF. DNA for the CDR3: TGCGCCAGCAGCTCTCAGCCTTTAGGGGGAAGCACAGATACGCAGTATTTT.

This clone was counted only a few times. The chain joins TRBV7-2 to TRBJ2-7; TRBD2 is a possible D gene (5 bases). The CDR3 covers 15 residues. With 1 base removed from V and 4 bases from J, the gap between germline ends came to 14 bases. Germline V gene sequence: CDR1 SGHTA, CDR2 FQGNSA. The CDR3 nucleotides read TGTGCCAGCAGCTTAGACGGACTGCAAATGTACGAGCAGTACTTC. Translating gives CASSLDGLQMYEQYF.

This clone was seen only a few times. This chain joins TRBV21-1 and TRBJ2-7; TRBD1 is the table's D call, not checked against the DNA. TRBV21-1 is designated a pseudogene. The CDR3 spans 13 residues. The CDR3 DNA is TGTGCCAGCAACGGACAGGGGAAAGACGAGCAGTACTTC. Its protein product is CASNGQGKDEQYF.

There are a few counts of this clone. The chain carries TRBV6-6 and TRBJ1-5; TRBD1 might be the D (5 bases). The V end was cut by 2 bases, the J end by 5 bases, with 13 bases between. The CDR3 totals 15 residues. The germline gives CDR1 MNHNY, CDR2 SVGAGI (reference sequence). The DNA for the CDR3 is TGTGCCAGCAGTTACGCGCTCGGGGGAGATCAGCCCCAGCATTTT. Amino acids: CASSYALGGDQPQHF.

The sample holds a few counts of this clone. The chain couples TRBV2 to TRBJ1-3; D is ambiguous. CDR1 and CDR2 (germline): SNHLY, FYNNEI. The CDR3 runs to 13 residues. The V end lost 8 bases, the J end lost 0 bases, and 8 bases lay between the germline ends. CDR3: CASAGSSGNTIYF. For the CDR3, the DNA is TGTGCCAGCGCAGGTAGCTCTGGAAACACCATATATTTT. The full variable domain, rest sourced from reference TRBV2 and TRBJ1-3, is EPEVTQTPSHQVTQMGQEVILRCVPISNHLYFYWYRQILGQKVEFLVSFYNNEISEKSEIFDDQFSVERPDGSNFTLKIRSTKLEDSAMYFCASAGSSGNTIYFGEGSWLTVV.

This rearrangement joins TRBV11-2 to TRBJ2-3; 12 positions agree with TRBD2. CDR1 and CDR2 from the germline V gene are SGHAT and FQNNGV. Unmatched junction bases numbered 5, after V lost 5 bases and J lost 2 bases. This CDR3 comprises 16 residues. As DNA, the CDR3 is TGTGCCAGCAGCACCGGACTAGCGGGGCCCACAGATACGCAGTATTTT. This translates into CASSTGLAGPTDTQYF.

The chain combines TRBV10-3 with TRBJ1-3, with 8 bases identical to TRBD1. The V gene's germline CDR1 is ENHRY and CDR2 SYGVKD. The CDR3 has 13 residues. The ends lost 10 bases at V and 4 bases at J; junction bases unmatched: 6. In nucleotides, the CDR3 is TGTGCCACAAAACAGGGGGACGGAAACACCATATATTTT. The encoded protein is CATKQGDGNTIYF.

The gene calls are TRBV18 and TRBJ1-1, with D tentatively TRBD1 (5 bases). Germline V gene sequence: CDR1 KGHSH, CDR2 LQKENI. This CDR3 contains 16 residues. Trimming shortened V by 0 bases and J by 1 base, and 12 bases separated the two germline ends. CDR3 amino acids: CASSPPWGLENTEAFF. The DNA for the CDR3 is TGTGCCAGCTCACCACCGTGGGGCTTGGAGAACACTGAAGCTTTCTTT.

The chain links TRBV6-1 to TRBJ2-5; 7 bases fit TRBD2. The CDR3 totals 11 residues. Germline V lookup: CDR1 MNHNS, CDR2 SASEGT. The V and J ends lost 7 bases and 10 bases, in that order; junction bases with no gene match: 6. The CDR3 DNA reads TGTGCCAGCATGAGCGGGGTTGTCCAGTACTTC. It translates to CASMSGVVQYF.

The sample holds a few counts of this clone. The CDR3 DNA is TGTGCCAGCGGGACAGGGGACTCTGGGGCCAACGTCCTGACTTTC. This codes for CASGTGDSGANVLTF. The V and J genes are TRBV6-5 and TRBJ2-6, with TRBD1 matching over 10 bases. CDR1 is MNHEY, CDR2 SVGAGI, per germline. The CDR3 loop spans 15 amino acids. J was trimmed by 0 bases and V by 8 bases; bases with no gene match: 1.

In its sample, this clone was seen a few times. The gene calls are TRBV30 and TRBJ2-7; 9 bases line up with TRBD1. The ends lost 0 bases at V and 5 bases at J; junction bases unmatched: 2. The CDR3 loop spans 13 amino acids. Germline CDR1 is GTSNPN and CDR2 is SVGIG (reference sequence). Here the CDR3 reads CAWSVQGANEQYF. The CDR3 bases are TGTGCCTGGAGTGTACAGGGGGCTAACGAGCAGTACTTC.

This chain links TRBV29-1 with TRBJ1-1; TRBD1 matches at 8 bases. Germline loops: CDR1 SQVTM, CDR2 ANQGSEA. CDR3 length equals 13 residues. Trimming at V came to 7 bases and at J to 5 bases, leaving 9 bases not matched to a gene. The CDR3 region is CSGAGGMRTEAFF. DNA of the CDR3: TGCAGCGGTGCAGGGGGCATGCGGACTGAAGCTTTCTTT.

This clone was detected only a few times. The J gene is TRBJ1-5, the V gene TRBV27; TRBD1 is a possible D gene (5 bases). Germline V gene sequence: CDR1 MNHEY, CDR2 SMNVEV (reference sequence). Trimming removed 6 bases from V and 6 bases from J, with 12 bases in between. The CDR3 spans 13 residues. CDR3 sequence reads: CASSLDRGQPQHF. The DNA for the CDR3 is TGTGCCAGCAGCTTGGATAGGGGTCAGCCCCAGCATTTT.

This clone showed up just a few times. This chain links TRBV28 with TRBJ1-3, with D unclear. Germline values: CDR1 MDHEN, CDR2 SYDVKM. This CDR3 spans 14 amino acids. V was clipped by 5 bases and J by 0 bases, with 8 bases between them. The CDR3 loop reads CASSKSISGNTIYF. DNA for the CDR3: TGTGCCAGCAGTAAAAGCATCTCTGGAAACACCATATATTTT. The full variable domain, with the rest looked up from reference TRBV28 and TRBJ1-3, is DVKVTQSSRYLVKRTGEKVFLECVQDMDHENMFWYRQDPGLGLRLIYFSYDVKMKEKGDIPEGYSVSREKKERFSLILESASTNQTSMYLCASSKSISGNTIYFGEGSWLTVV.

The chain recombines TRBV18 with TRBJ1-1; weak D call: TRBD1 (6 bases). The CDR3 extends over 12 amino acids. V was cut by 3 bases and J by 4 bases, with 6 bases left in between. Germline CDR1 is KGHSH and CDR2 is LQKENI. The DNA of the CDR3 is TGTGCCAGCTCACCGGACAGCACTGAAGCTTTCTTT. Protein: CASSPDSTEAFF.

V usage is TRBV5-5 and J usage is TRBJ2-7, with D possibly TRBD1 on 6 matching bases. Germline V gene lookup returns CDR1 SGHKS and CDR2 YYEKEE (reference sequence). This CDR3 is 16 amino acids long. V was cut by 0 bases and J by 7 bases, with 20 bases left in between. CDR3 protein: CASSLAYGQRQGEQYF. DNA of the CDR3: TGTGCCAGCAGCTTGGCGTACGGACAGAGGCAGGGGGAGCAGTACTTC.

This clone appeared a few times. This sequence joins TRBV5-1 and TRBJ2-1, with 13 nucleotides matching TRBD2. This CDR3 contains 16 residues. Germline V gives CDR1 SGHRS, CDR2 YFSETQ. V was pared by 5 bases and J by 2 bases, with 4 bases of the junction left unmatched. CDR3: CASSWGLAGTYNEQFF. Here the CDR3 DNA reads TGCGCCAGCAGTTGGGGACTAGCGGGGACCTACAATGAGCAGTTCTTC.

This clone appeared a few times. The J gene is TRBJ2-3, the V gene TRBV5-1; 7 bases agree with TRBD2. The CDR3 contains 14 residues. V dropped 1 base and J dropped 6; count of bases not matched to a gene: 5. CDR1 SGHRS and CDR2 YFSETQ come from the germline V gene. The CDR3, as DNA: TGCGCCAGCAGCTTGACTAGCGATGTGGATACGCAGTATTTT. Translating gives CASSLTSDVDTQYF.

The V and J genes are TRBV7-9 and TRBJ2-2; 7 nucleotides line up with TRBD1. The length of the CDR3 is 15 residues. CDR1 is SEHNR and CDR2 is FQNEAQ in the germline V gene (reference sequence). V gave up 1 base and J gave up 7 bases; unmatched junction bases: 6. Here the CDR3 DNA reads TGTGCCAGCAGCTTAGGGACAGGAGATGACGGGGAGCTGTTTTTT. This gives the protein CASSLGTGDDGELFF.

V usage is TRBV4-1 and J usage is TRBJ2-7; 8 nucleotides agree with TRBD2. Looked up from germline, CDR1 is MGHRA and CDR2 is YSYEKL. Trimming at V came to 1 base and at J to 5 bases, leaving 4 bases not matched to a gene. This CDR3 spans 14 amino acids. The CDR3 DNA reads TGCGCCAGCAGCCAAGGAAGCGGGAGTAACGAGCAGTACTTC. Its protein product is CASSQGSGSNEQYF.

This clone was recorded a few times. The chain employs TRBV7-2 and TRBJ1-2; a weak D match, TRBD1 (5 bases). Trimming pared 6 bases from V and 7 bases from J, leaving 21 bases between. Germline V CDR1 and CDR2: SGHTA, FQGNSA. The CDR3 sequence is 15 residues long. The CDR3 region is CASSPGAGQFSGYTF. DNA for the CDR3: TGTGCCAGCAGTCCCGGGGCGGGGCAATTCAGTGGCTACACCTTC.

V and J are TRBV29-1 and TRBJ2-7; 9 bases line up with TRBD1. Germline V gene data show CDR1 as SQVTM and CDR2 as ANQGSEA. Trimming cost V 1 base and J 5 bases; bases outside gene matches: 9. CDR3 length equals 15 residues. CDR3 residues: CSVEVGTGRYHEQYF. Here the CDR3 DNA reads TGCAGCGTTGAAGTCGGGACAGGGCGGTACCACGAGCAGTACTTC.

This clone was seen repeatedly, ten times or more. The chain couples TRBV11-2 to TRBJ2-2; D is perhaps TRBD2 (5 bases). The germline CDR1 and CDR2 sequences are SGHAT and FQNNGV. The V and J ends lost 1 base and 1 base respectively, with 13 bases between them. The CDR3 is 17 residues long. The CDR3 DNA reads as TGTGCCAGCAGCTTAGGTGCCGGAGGACTGAACACCGGGGAGCTGTTTTTT. It specifies CASSLGAGGLNTGELFF.

The table lists this clone with a few counts. This chain joins TRBV28 and TRBJ1-2; 9 positions agree with TRBD1. The CDR3 totals 13 residues. V shed 6 bases, J shed 7 bases, and the junction held 6 bases outside the gene matches. Germline lookup yields CDR1 MDHEN and CDR2 SYDVKM. The CDR3 DNA is TGTGCCAGCAGAACAGGGGGCACCGGTGGCTACACCTTC. Protein sequence: CASRTGGTGGYTF.

CDR3 in amino acids: CASSSQGNTEAFF. As DNA, the CDR3 is TGTGCCAGCAGTTCACAGGGGAACACTGAAGCTTTCTTT. The genes are TRBV7-2 and TRBJ1-1; possibly TRBD1 for D (6 bases). Per germline, CDR1 SGHTA and CDR2 FQGNSA. The CDR3 extends over 13 amino acids. Trimming cost V 6 bases and J 1 base, with 9 bases left between them.